This T cell receptor beta chain derives from a study of blood T cell repertoires in COVID-19. Turning to the study itself: Material from acute and convalescent COVID-19 was sourced from the United States, Italy and Spain. The cDNA or gDNA used as material had been derived from T cells, B-cell-depleted T cells, or PBMCs.

The CDR3 has 10 residues. Germline V gene sequence: CDR1 DFQATT, CDR2 SNEGSKA (reference sequence). Study members were between roughly 18 and 100 years old and lived in about two dozen US regions. Participant-reported clinical history was the basis for cohort assignment. The data were produced by immunoSEQ multiplex PCR, yet TCRdb's version contains in-frame clones alone and is incomplete. The sample has about 430,000 clones, 88% seen once. V usage is TRBV20-1 and J usage is TRBJ1-2; TRBD1 might be the D (6 bases). The TCR sequence derives from a woman under 30 who had been exposed to COVID-19. Sequenced: PBMCs or T cells enriched from blood (not recorded which). The CDR3 DNA is TGCAAGGGGGGGGACTATGGCTACACCTTC. It translates to CKGGDYGYTF.